The TCR beta chain under discussion was sequenced for a study of blood T cell repertoires in COVID-19. Study-level background: Whether acute or convalescent, the COVID-19 samples came from the United States, Italy and Spain. PBMCs, B-cell-depleted T cells, or T cells provided the cDNA or gDNA that made up the material.

The CDR3 has 16 residues. Germline V gene lookup returns CDR1 SGHRS and CDR2 YFSETQ. The germline V and J ends were trimmed by 0 bases and 4 bases, with 15 bases remaining between them. Authors' analysis steps: Counts of nucleated cells, estimated from reference gene primer amplification, were obtained. Clones were read by immunoSEQ multiplex PCR, and TCRdb kept only the in-frame ones, dropping some. The V and J calls and clone size come from that table; D and trimming were worked out from the DNA. The sample lists under 100,000 clones; about 87% were seen once. This chain joins TRBV5-1 and TRBJ2-3, with D maybe TRBD1 (6 bases). Sequenced: peripheral blood. The clonotype comes from a man in his forties or fifties with acute or convalescent COVID-19. CDR3 DNA: TGCGCCAGCAGCTTGGGGCCCGGGACATTCGCAGATACGCAGTATTTT. Translated, it gives CASSLGPGTFADTQYF.